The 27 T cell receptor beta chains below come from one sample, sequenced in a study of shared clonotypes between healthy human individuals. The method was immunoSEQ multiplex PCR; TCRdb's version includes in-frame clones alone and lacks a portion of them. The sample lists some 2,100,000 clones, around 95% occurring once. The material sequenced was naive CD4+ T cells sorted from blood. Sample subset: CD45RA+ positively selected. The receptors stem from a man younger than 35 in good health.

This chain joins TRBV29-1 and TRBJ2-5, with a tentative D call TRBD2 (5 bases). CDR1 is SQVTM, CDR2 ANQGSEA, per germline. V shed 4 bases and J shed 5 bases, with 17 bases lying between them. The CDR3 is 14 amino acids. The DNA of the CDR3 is TGCAGCGTTGGTCTCCCCACTAGACCTGAGACCCAGTACTTC. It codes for CSVGLPTRPETQYF.

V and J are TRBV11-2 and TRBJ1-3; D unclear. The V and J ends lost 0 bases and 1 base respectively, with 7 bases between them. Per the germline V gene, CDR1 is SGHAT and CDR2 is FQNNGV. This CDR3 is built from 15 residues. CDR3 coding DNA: TGTGCCAGCAGCTTAGAATACTTATCTGGAAACACCATATATTTT. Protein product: CASSLEYLSGNTIYF.

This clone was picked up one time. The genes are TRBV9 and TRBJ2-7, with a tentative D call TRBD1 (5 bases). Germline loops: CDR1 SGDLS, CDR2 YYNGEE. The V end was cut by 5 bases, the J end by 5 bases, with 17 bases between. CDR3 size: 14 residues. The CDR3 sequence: CASSRLDSPHEQYF. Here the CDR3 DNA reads TGTGCCAGCAGTAGACTCGACAGTCCCCACGAGCAGTACTTC. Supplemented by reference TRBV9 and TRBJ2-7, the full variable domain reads DSGVTQTPKHLITATGQRVTLRCSPRSGDLSVYWYQQSLDQGLQFLIQYYNGEERAKGNILERFSAQQFPDLHSELNLSSLELGDSALYFCASSRLDSPHEQYFGPGTRLTVT.

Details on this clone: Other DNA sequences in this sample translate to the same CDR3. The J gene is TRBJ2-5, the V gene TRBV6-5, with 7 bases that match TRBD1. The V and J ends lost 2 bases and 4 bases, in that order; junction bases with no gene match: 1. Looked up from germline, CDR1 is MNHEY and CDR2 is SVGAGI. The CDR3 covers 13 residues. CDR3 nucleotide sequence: TGTGCCAGCAGTTACCACAGGGGAGAGACCCAGTACTTC. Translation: CASSYHRGETQYF.

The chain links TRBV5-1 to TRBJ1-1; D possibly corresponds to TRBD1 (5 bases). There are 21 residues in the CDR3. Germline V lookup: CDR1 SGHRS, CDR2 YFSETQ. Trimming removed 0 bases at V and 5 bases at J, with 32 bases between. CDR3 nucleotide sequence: TGCGCCAGCAGCTTGGCTTACAGGCAGACTGGCCGGGCAGGGATACTGACTGAAGCTTTCTTT. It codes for CASSLAYRQTGRAGILTEAFF.

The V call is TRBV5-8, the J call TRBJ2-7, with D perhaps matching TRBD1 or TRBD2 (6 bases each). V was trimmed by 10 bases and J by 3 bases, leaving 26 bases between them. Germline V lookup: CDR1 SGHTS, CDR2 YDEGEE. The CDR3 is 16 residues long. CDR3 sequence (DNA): TGTGCCGACGGCGGGACACAAAACGGGTATAGCTACGAGCAGTACTTC. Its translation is CADGGTQNGYSYEQYF.

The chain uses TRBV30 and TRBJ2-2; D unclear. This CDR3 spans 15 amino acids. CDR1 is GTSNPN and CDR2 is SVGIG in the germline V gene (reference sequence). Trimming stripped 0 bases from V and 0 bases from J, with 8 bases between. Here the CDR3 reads CAWSVRQTNTGELFF. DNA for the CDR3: TGTGCCTGGAGTGTGCGGCAGACGAACACCGGGGAGCTGTTTTTT.

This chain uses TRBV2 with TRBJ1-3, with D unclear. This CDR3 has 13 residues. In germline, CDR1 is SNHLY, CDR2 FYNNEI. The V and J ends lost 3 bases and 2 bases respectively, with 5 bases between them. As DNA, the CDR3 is TGTGCCAGCAGTGAGCAGCCTGGAAACACCATATATTTT. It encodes CASSEQPGNTIYF.

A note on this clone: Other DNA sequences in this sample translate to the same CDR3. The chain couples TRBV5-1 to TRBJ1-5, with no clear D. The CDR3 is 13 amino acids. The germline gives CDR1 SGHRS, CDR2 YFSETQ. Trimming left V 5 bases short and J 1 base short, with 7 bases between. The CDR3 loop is CASSSDSNQPQHF. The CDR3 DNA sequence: TGCGCCAGCAGTTCGGACAGCAATCAGCCCCAGCATTTT.

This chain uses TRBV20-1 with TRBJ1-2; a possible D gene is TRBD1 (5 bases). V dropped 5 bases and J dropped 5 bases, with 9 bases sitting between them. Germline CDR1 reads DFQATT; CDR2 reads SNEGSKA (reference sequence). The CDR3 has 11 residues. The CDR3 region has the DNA TGCAGTGCTGGGGGAGGGTATGGCTACACCTTC. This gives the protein CSAGGGYGYTF.

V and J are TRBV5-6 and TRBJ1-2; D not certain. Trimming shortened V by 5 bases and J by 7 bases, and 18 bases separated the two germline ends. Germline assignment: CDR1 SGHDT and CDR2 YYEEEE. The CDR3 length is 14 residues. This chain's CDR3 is CASSTGSFIFGYTF. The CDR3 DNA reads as TGTGCCAGCAGTACCGGGTCTTTTATTTTTGGCTACACCTTC.

CDR3 DNA: TGTGCCAGCAGCTTGTCCCCCGGGAGCGGGGACGGAGAGACCCAGTACTTC. Translation gives CASSLSPGSGDGETQYF. The chain employs TRBV13 and TRBJ2-5; the match to TRBD2 covers 7 bases. Germline values: CDR1 PRHDT, CDR2 FYEKMQ (reference sequence). V was clipped by 3 bases and J by 4 bases; unmatched bases: 14. The CDR3 has 17 residues.

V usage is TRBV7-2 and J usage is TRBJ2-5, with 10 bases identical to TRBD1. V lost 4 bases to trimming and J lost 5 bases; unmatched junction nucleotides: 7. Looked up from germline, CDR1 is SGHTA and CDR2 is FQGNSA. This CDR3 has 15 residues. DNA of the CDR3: TGTGCCAGCAGCTCCGACAGGGGGCGCTGGGAGACCCAGTACTTC. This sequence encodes CASSSDRGRWETQYF.

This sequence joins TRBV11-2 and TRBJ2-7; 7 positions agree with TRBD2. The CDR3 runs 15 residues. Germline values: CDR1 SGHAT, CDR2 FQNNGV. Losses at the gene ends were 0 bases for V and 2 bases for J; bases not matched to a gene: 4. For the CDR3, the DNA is TGTGCCAGCAGCTTAGATGGTAGCGGGCCCTACGAGCAGTACTTC. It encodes CASSLDGSGPYEQYF.

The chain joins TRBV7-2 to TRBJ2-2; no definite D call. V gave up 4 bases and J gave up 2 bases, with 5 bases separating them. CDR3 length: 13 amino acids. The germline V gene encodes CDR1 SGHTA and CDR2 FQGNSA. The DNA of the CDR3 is TGTGCCAGCAGCTGGCTTAACACCGGGGAGCTGTTTTTT. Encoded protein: CASSWLNTGELFF.

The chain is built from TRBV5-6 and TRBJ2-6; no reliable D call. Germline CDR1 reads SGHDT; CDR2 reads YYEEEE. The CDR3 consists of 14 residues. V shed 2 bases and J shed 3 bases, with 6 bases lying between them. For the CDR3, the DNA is TGTGCCAGCAGCTTAGCAAATGGGGCCAACGTCCTGACTTTC. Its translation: CASSLANGANVLTF.

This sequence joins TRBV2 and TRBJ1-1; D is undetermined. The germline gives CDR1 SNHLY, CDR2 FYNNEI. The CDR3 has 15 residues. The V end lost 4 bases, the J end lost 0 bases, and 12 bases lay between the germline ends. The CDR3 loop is CASSGMSVLNTEAFF. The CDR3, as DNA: TGTGCCAGCAGTGGAATGAGTGTCTTGAACACTGAAGCTTTCTTT.

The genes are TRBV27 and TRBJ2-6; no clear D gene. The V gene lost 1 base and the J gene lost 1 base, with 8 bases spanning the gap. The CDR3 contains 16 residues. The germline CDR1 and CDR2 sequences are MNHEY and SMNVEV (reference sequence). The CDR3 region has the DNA TGTGCCAGCAGTTTATTCGGCAGATCTGGGGCCAACGTCCTGACTTTC. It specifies CASSLFGRSGANVLTF.

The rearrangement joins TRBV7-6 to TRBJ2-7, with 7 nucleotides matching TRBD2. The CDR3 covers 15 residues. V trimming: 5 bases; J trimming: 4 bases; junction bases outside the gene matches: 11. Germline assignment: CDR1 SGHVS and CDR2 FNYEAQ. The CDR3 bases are TGTGCCAGCAGCCGTGAATTCGGGGGGTGGTACGAGCAGTACTTC. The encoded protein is CASSREFGGWYEQYF. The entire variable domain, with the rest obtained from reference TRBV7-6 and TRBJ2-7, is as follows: GAGVSQSPRYKVTKRGQDVALRCDPISGHVSLYWYRQALGQGPEFLTYFNYEAQQDKSGLPNDRFSAERPEGSISTLTIQRTEQRDSAMYRCASSREFGGWYEQYFGPGTRLTVT.

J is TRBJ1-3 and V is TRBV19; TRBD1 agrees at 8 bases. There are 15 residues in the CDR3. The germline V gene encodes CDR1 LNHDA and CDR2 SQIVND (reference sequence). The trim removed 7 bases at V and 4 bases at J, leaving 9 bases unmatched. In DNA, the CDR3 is TGTGCCAGTACCAAGGGACAGGCATTCGGAAACACCATATATTTT. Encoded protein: CASTKGQAFGNTIYF.

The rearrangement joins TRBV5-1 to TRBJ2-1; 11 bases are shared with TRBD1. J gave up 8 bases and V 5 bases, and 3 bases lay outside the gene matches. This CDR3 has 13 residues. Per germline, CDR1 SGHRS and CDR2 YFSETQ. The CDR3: CASRDRGLDEQFF. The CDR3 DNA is TGCGCCAGCAGGGACAGGGGGCTCGATGAGCAGTTCTTC.

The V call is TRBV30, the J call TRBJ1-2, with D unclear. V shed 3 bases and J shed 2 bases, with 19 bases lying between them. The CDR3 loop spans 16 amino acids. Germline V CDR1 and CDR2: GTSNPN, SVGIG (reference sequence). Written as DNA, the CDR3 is TGTGCCTGGAGGAGGGATGAGCTGGGCCAAAACTATGGCTACACCTTC. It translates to CAWRRDELGQNYGYTF.

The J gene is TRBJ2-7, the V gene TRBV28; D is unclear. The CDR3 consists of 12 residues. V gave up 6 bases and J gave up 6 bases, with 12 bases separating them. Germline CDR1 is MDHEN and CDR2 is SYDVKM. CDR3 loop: CASSFLMREQYF. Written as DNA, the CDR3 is TGTGCCAGCAGCTTTCTTATGCGCGAGCAGTACTTC. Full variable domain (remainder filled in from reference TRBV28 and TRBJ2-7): DVKVTQSSRYLVKRTGEKVFLECVQDMDHENMFWYRQDPGLGLRLIYFSYDVKMKEKGDIPEGYSVSREKKERFSLILESASTNQTSMYLCASSFLMREQYFGPGTRLTVT.

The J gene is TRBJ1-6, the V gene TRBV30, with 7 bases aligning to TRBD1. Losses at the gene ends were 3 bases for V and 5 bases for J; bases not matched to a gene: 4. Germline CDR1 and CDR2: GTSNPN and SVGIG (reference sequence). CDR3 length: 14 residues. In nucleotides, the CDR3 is TGTGCCTGGAGCACCGGGACAGATAATTCACCCCTCCACTTT. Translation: CAWSTGTDNSPLHF.

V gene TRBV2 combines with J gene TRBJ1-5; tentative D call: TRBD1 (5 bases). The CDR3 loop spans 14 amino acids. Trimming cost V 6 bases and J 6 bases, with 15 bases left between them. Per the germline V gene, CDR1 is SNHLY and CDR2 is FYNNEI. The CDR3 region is CASSQDSGTQPQHF. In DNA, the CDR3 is TGTGCCAGCAGCCAGGACTCAGGGACTCAGCCCCAGCATTTT.

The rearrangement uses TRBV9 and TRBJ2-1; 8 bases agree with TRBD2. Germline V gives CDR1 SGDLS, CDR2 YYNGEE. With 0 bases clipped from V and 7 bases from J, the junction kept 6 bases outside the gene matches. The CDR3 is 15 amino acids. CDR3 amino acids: CASSVAGGPRNEQFF. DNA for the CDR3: TGTGCCAGCAGCGTAGCGGGAGGGCCTAGGAATGAGCAGTTCTTC. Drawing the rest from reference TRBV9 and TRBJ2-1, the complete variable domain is DSGVTQTPKHLITATGQRVTLRCSPRSGDLSVYWYQQSLDQGLQFLIQYYNGEERAKGNILERFSAQQFPDLHSELNLSSLELGDSALYFCASSVAGGPRNEQFFGPGTRLTVL.

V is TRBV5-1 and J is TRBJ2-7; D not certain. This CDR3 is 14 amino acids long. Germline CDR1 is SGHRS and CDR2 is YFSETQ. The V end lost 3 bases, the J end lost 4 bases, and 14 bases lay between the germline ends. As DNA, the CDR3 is TGCGCCAGCAGCTCAGTGTCCAGGACGTACGAGCAGTACTTC. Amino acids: CASSSVSRTYEQYF.